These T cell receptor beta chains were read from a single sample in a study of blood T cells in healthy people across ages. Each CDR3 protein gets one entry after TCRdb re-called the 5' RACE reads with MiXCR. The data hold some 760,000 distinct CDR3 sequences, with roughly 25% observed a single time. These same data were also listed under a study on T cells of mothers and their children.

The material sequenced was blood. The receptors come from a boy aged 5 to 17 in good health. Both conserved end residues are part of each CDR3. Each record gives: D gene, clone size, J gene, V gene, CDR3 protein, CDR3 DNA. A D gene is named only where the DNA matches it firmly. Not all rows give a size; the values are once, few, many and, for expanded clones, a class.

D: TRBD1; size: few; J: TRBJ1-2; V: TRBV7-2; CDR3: CASSWLGTGALYGYTF; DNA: TGTGCCAGCAGCTGGCTCGGGACAGGGGCCCTCTATGGCTACACCTTC
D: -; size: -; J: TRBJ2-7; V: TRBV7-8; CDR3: CASSLLEGAEQYF; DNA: TGTGCCAGCAGCTTACTGGAGGGGGCCGAGCAGTACTTC
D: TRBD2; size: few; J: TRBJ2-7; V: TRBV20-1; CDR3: CSAASGDSYEQYF; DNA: TGCAGTGCTGCTAGCGGGGACTCCTACGAGCAGTACTTC
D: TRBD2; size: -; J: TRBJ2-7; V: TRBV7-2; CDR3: CACSLLAGLTYEQYF; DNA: TGTGCCTGCAGCTTGCTAGCGGGACTTACCTACGAGCAGTACTTC
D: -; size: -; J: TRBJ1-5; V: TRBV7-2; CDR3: CASSPWTVQPQHF; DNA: TGTGCCAGCAGCCCATGGACGGTTCAGCCCCAGCATTTT
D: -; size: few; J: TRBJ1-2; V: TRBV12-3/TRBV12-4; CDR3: CASSFEGRDGYTF; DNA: TGTGCCAGCAGTTTTGAGGGGCGCGATGGCTACACCTTC
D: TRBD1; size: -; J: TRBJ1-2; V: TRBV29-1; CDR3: CSATDRRNYGYTF; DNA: TGCAGTGCTACGGACAGGAGAAACTATGGCTACACCTTC
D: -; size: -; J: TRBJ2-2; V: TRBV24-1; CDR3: CATKDSRRGGTGELFF; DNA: TGTGCCACCAAAGATAGCCGGAGGGGAGGCACCGGGGAGCTGTTTTTT
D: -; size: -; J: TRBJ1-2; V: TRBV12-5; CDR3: CASGLVGGYGYTF; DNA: TGTGCTAGTGGTTTAGTAGGGGGCTATGGCTACACCTTC
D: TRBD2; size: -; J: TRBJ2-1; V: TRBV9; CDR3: CASSVASGRAAEQFF; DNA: TGTGCCAGCAGCGTGGCTAGCGGGAGGGCGGCTGAGCAGTTCTTC
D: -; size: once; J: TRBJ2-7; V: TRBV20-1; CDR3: CSASPWRGYEQYF; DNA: TGCAGTGCTAGTCCCTGGAGGGGCTACGAGCAGTACTTC
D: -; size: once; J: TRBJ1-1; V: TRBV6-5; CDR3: CASTWAGSRTFAEAFF; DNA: TGTGCCAGCACCTGGGCAGGGAGTCGCACGTTCGCTGAAGCTTTCTTT
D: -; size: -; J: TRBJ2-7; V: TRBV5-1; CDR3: CASSDPPMHEQYF; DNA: TGCGCCAGCAGCGACCCCCCAATGCACGAGCAGTACTTC
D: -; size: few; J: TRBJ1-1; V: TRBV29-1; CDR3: CSARQILNTEAFF; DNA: TGCAGCGCACGACAGATTTTGAACACTGAAGCTTTCTTT
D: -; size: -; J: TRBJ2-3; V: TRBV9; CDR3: CASSAATGTQYF; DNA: TGTGCCAGCAGCGCAGCCACGGGGACGCAGTATTTT
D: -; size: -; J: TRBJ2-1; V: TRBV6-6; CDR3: CASSYSGQTNEQFF; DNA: TGTGCCAGCAGTTACTCAGGCCAGACCAATGAGCAGTTCTTC
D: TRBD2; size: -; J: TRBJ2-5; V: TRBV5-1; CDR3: CASSLEGLAGETQYF; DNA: TGCGCCAGCAGCTTGGAGGGGCTAGCGGGAGAGACCCAGTACTTC
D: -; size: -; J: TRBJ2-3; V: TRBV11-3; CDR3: CASSFPPGGTDTQYF; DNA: TGTGCCAGCAGCTTTCCCCCGGGGGGCACAGATACGCAGTATTTT
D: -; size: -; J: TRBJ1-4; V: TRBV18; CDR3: CASSPRDIIATNEKLFF; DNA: TGTGCCAGCTCACCCCGGGATATAATTGCAACTAATGAAAAACTGTTTTTT
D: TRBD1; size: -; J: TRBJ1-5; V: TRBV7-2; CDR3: CASSVDRGVLRNQPQHF; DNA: TGTGCCAGCAGCGTGGACAGGGGGGTTTTGCGCAATCAGCCCCAGCATTTT
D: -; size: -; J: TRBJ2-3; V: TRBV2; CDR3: CASKRAGTDTQYF; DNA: TGTGCCAGCAAGCGGGCCGGCACAGATACGCAGTATTTT
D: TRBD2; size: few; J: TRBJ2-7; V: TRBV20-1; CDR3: CSATLAGVNYEQYF; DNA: TGCAGTGCTACCTTAGCGGGAGTGAACTACGAGCAGTACTTC
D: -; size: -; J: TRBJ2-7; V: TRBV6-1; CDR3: CASSDQDREGQYF; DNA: TGTGCCAGCAGTGACCAGGACCGCGAAGGGCAGTACTTC
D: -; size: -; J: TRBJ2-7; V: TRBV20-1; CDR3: CSASREATISYEQYF; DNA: TGCAGTGCCTCGCGTGAGGCCACAATCTCCTACGAGCAGTACTTC
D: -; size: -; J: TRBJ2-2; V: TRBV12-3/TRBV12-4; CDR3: CASSLQGPATGELFF; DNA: TGTGCCAGCAGTTTACAGGGACCGGCCACCGGGGAGCTGTTTTTT
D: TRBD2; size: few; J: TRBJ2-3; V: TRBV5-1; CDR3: CASSGGPGLSTDTQYF; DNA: TGCGCCAGCAGCGGGGGACCGGGACTAAGCACAGATACGCAGTATTTT
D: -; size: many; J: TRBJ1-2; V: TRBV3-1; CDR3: CASSRGTVGYTF; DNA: TGTGCCAGCAGCCGCGGTACGGTTGGCTACACCTTC
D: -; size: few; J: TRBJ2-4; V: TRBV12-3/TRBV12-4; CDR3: CASSDGTRAKNIQYF; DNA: TGTGCCAGCAGTGACGGGACCAGAGCCAAAAACATTCAGTACTTC
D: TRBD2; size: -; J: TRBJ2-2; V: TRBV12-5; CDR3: CTSGTPGLVANTGELFF; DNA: TGTACTAGTGGTACTCCGGGACTAGTGGCGAACACCGGGGAGCTGTTTTTT
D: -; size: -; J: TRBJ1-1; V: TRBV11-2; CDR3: CASSLETVNTEAFF; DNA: TGTGCCAGCAGCTTAGAGACAGTCAACACTGAAGCTTTCTTT
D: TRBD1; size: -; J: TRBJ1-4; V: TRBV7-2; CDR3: CASSPWRGQAGEKLFF; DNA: TGTGCCAGCAGCCCTTGGAGGGGACAGGCTGGTGAAAAACTGTTTTTT
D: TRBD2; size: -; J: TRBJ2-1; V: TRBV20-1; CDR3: CSARERLAGGPSSGQFF; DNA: TGCAGTGCTAGAGAAAGACTAGCGGGGGGCCCCAGCTCTGGGCAGTTCTTC
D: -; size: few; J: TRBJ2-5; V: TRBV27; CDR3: CASSSIRDSKETQYF; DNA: TGTGCCAGCAGCTCGATTAGAGACAGTAAAGAGACCCAGTACTTC
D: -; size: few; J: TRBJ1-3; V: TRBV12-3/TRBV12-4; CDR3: CASSFTSGGNTIYF; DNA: TGTGCCAGCAGTTTTACGTCTGGTGGAAACACCATATATTTT
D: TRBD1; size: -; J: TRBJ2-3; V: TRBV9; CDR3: CASSTRDSPPQNTQYF; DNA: TGTGCCAGCAGCACTCGGGACAGCCCCCCACAGAATACGCAGTATTTT
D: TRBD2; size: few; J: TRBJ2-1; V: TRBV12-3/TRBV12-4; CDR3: CASSSPGLVLHEQFF; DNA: TGTGCCAGCAGTTCACCGGGACTAGTTTTGCATGAGCAGTTCTTC
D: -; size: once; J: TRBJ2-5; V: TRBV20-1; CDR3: CSARDKRETRPQETQYF; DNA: TGCAGTGCTAGAGATAAAAGGGAGACTAGACCCCAAGAGACCCAGTACTTC
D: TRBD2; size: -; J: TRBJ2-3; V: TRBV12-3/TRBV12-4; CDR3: CASSPREGLNTQYF; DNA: TGTGCCAGCAGCCCAAGGGAGGGCCTCAATACGCAGTATTTT
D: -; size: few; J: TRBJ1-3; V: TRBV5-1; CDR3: CASPAVEFRGTIYF; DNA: TGCGCCAGCCCGGCAGTGGAATTTAGAGGCACCATATATTTT
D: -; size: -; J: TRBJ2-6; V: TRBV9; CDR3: CASSATGSGANVPTF; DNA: TGTGCCAGCAGCGCTACAGGGTCAGGGGCCAACGTCCCGACTTTC
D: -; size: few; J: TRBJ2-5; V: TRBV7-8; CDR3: CASRNSPQETQYF; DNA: TGTGCCAGCAGAAACAGCCCGCAAGAGACCCAGTACTTC
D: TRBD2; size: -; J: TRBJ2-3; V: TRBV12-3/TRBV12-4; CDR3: CASRGLAGGDSTDTQYF; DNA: TGTGCCAGCAGGGGACTAGCGGGGGGCGATAGCACAGATACGCAGTATTTT
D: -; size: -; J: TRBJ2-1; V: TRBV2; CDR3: CASSSSSPGQFF; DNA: TGTGCCAGCAGCTCCTCCTCCCCAGGGCAGTTCTTC
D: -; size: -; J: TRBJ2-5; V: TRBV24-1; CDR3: CATANDRFQETQYF; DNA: TGTGCCACCGCTAATGACAGGTTCCAAGAGACCCAGTACTTC
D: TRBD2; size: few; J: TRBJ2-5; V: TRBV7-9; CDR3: CASSLAASGVLWETQYF; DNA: TGTGCCAGCAGCTTAGCGGCTAGCGGGGTCCTTTGGGAGACCCAGTACTTC
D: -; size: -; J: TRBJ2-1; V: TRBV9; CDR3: CASSGNPNLSSVDEQFF; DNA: TGTGCCAGCAGCGGAAACCCAAATTTGAGTAGCGTAGATGAGCAGTTCTTC
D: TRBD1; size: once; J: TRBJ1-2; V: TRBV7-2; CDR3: CASSPGTGLLFQGYTF; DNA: TGTGCCAGCAGTCCCGGGACAGGGCTACTCTTTCAGGGCTACACCTTC